These T cell receptor beta chains were read from a single sample in a study of immune evolution from preneoplasia to lung adenocarcinoma. Sequencing used immunoSEQ multiplex PCR; TCRdb keeps in-frame clones, though not all of them. The table has roughly 5,000 clones, around four fifths seen once. Sample: FFPE minimally invasive lung adenocarcinoma tissue. Source of these receptors: a person aged 55-80 years with lung adenocarcinoma. CDR3s include the opening cysteine and the closing phenylalanine or tryptophan. A D gene is named only where the DNA matches it firmly. The size field is filled for only some rows; it gives once, few, many or a size class.

v_gene	d_gene	j_gene	abundance	CDR3nt	CDR3aa
TRBV7-6	.	TRBJ2-3	few	TGTGCCAGCAGCTCCTGGTCCTACGCAGATACGCAGTATTTT	CASSSWSYADTQYF
TRBV21-1	.	TRBJ2-6	.	TGTGCCAGCAGCAAAGATAAGGGGCCCTCTGGGGCCAACGTCCTGACTTTC	CASSKDKGPSGANVLTF
TRBV30	TRBD1	TRBJ1-4	.	TGTGCCTGCATACAGGGGGCAGGTGAAAAACTGTTTTTT	CACIQGAGEKLFF
TRBV6-4	TRBD2	TRBJ2-3	.	TGTGCCAGCAGTGACTCTAGCGGGGGGGCAGATACGCAGTATTTT	CASSDSSGGADTQYF
TRBV10-3	TRBD2	TRBJ2-7	.	TGTGCCATCAGACCGGGACTAGCGGGAGAGGTGCAGTACTTC	CAIRPGLAGEVQYF
TRBV18	.	TRBJ2-1	.	TGTGCCAGCTCGAGTCTGACCCTTTACAATGAGCAGTTCTTC	CASSSLTLYNEQFF
TRBV5-4	TRBD2	TRBJ2-3	.	TGTGCCAGCAGGTGGGGCGGGAGAACAGATACGCAGTATTTT	CASRWGGRTDTQYF
TRBV6-4	TRBD2	TRBJ2-2	.	TGTGCCAGCAAGGAATTAGCGGGAGACACCGGGGAGCTGTTTTTT	CASKELAGDTGELFF
TRBV7-9	TRBD1	TRBJ1-1	.	TGTGCCAGCAGCTTAGGAGGGGGCGTGGGCGCTGAAGCTTTCTTT	CASSLGGGVGAEAFF
TRBV6-1	.	TRBJ2-2	.	TGTGCCAGCAGCGAGGTGGCCGGCACCGGGGAGCTGTTTTTT	CASSEVAGTGELFF
TRBV30	.	TRBJ2-3	.	TGTGCCTGGAGTGTTGTTGGCGGGGTTACTACTAGCACAGATACGCAGTATTTT	CAWSVVGGVTTSTDTQYF
TRBV14	.	TRBJ2-1	.	TGTGCCAGCAGCCAATGGCTCCGGGCGGACCGAAGGAATGAGCAGTTCTTC	CASSQWLRADRRNEQFF
TRBV11-2	.	TRBJ1-4	.	TGTGCCAGCAGCTCGGGGGTCCTACAAGAAAAACTGTTTTTT	CASSSGVLQEKLFF
TRBV11-2	TRBD2	TRBJ2-1	.	TGTGCCAGCAGCTCCGGGACTAGCGTCAATGAGCAGTTCTTC	CASSSGTSVNEQFF
TRBV30	TRBD1	TRBJ1-6	.	TGTGCCTGGAGTTCCGGGACAGGGTCCCCACCCCTCCACTTT	CAWSSGTGSPPLHF
TRBV28	.	TRBJ2-3	.	TGTGCCACCCGGGGAAGGGGAACTAGCACAGATACGCAGTATTTT	CATRGRGTSTDTQYF
TRBV11-2	.	TRBJ2-1	.	TGTGCCAGCAGCTTAATTGGGTGGGCCGATGATGAGCAGTTCTTC	CASSLIGWADDEQFF
TRBV29-1	.	TRBJ2-5	.	TGCAGCGTTGACCTCGGTACAGACCAAGAGACCCAGTACTTC	CSVDLGTDQETQYF
TRBV15	.	TRBJ1-4	.	TGTGCCACCAGCCGTACAAGAATTAATGAAAAACTGTTTTTT	CATSRTRINEKLFF
TRBV30	TRBD1	TRBJ1-4	.	TGTGCCTGCTCCGGGACAGACATTTTT	CACSGTDIF
TRBV2	.	TRBJ2-3	.	TGTGCCAGCAGTGAACAGGGGCGATCACAGTATTTT	CASSEQGRSQYF
TRBV27	.	TRBJ2-5	.	TGTGCCAGCAGTTCCCCAGAACGCCAAGAGACCCAGTACTTC	CASSSPERQETQYF
TRBV6-6	TRBD1	TRBJ1-5	.	TGTGCCAGCAGACAACGGACAGGGTGGGATCAGCCCCAGCATTTT	CASRQRTGWDQPQHF
TRBV4-3	.	TRBJ1-2	few	TGCGCCAGCAGCCAATTCCCCAACCGGTTTCTAAACTATGGCTACACCTTC	CASSQFPNRFLNYGYTF
TRBV5-1	.	TRBJ2-3	.	TGCGCCAGCAGCCCGGGGGGCACAGATACGCAGTATTTT	CASSPGGTDTQYF
TRBV7-8	.	TRBJ2-1	.	TGTGCCAGCACCTTAAGTTCAGGGAGGCAGTTCTTC	CASTLSSGRQFF
TRBV11-2	.	TRBJ2-3	.	TGTGCCAGCAGCTTAGACCGATTGAAGGATACGCAGTATTTT	CASSLDRLKDTQYF
TRBV6-6	TRBD1	TRBJ2-7	.	TGTGCCAGCAGTTTTGGGGGGACAGGAGGCCACGAGCAGTACTTC	CASSFGGTGGHEQYF
TRBV7-2	.	TRBJ1-1	.	TGTGCCAGCAGCTTAGAGGATCGTGGCTCGGAAGCTTTCTTT	CASSLEDRGSEAFF
TRBV25-1	.	TRBJ1-2	.	TGTGCCAGCAGTGAACCTGGGTTAGATGGCTACACCTTC	CASSEPGLDGYTF
TRBV4-3	TRBD2	TRBJ2-6	.	TGCGCCAGCAGCCAGACTAGCGGCTCTGGGGCCAACGTCCTGACTTTC	CASSQTSGSGANVLTF
TRBV6-1	.	TRBJ1-5	.	TGTGCCAGCAGTGGGGCGGGTCAGCCCCAGCATTTT	CASSGAGQPQHF
TRBV28	TRBD2	TRBJ2-7	.	TGTGCCAGCAGTTTAGCCCGCCGACTAGCGGATCCGGGAGAGCAGTACTTC	CASSLARRLADPGEQYF
TRBV13	TRBD1	TRBJ2-4	.	TGTGCCAGCAGCCTAGAGACAGGGGGCGGGGACATTCAGTACTTC	CASSLETGGGDIQYF
TRBV18	TRBD2	TRBJ2-7	.	TGTGCCAGCTCACCCGCTAGCGGGAGCATCTACGAGCAGTACTTC	CASSPASGSIYEQYF
TRBV2	TRBD1	TRBJ1-5	.	TGTGCCAGCAGCAGTAACAGGGGAGGCAATCAGCCCCAGCATTTT	CASSSNRGGNQPQHF
TRBV5-1	.	TRBJ1-3	.	TGCGCCAGCAGCGGAACCGGGACGGGGTCTGGAAACACCATATATTTT	CASSGTGTGSGNTIYF
TRBV6-1	TRBD2	TRBJ2-7	.	TGTGCCAGCACCACCCTAGCGGGAGGGAACTACGAGCAGTACTTC	CASTTLAGGNYEQYF
TRBV7-2	TRBD1	TRBJ2-1	.	TGTGCCAGCAGCCGGACAGGGGGCGCGGGATATGAGCAGTTCTTC	CASSRTGGAGYEQFF
TRBV2	TRBD1	TRBJ2-2	.	TGTGCCAGCACCACAAGGACAGGGGGCGCGGGGGAGCTGTTTTTT	CASTTRTGGAGELFF
TRBV10-3	.	TRBJ1-2	.	TGTGCCATCAGTGAGAACTCCGGGTCCCTGGCAACCTTC	CAISENSGSLATF
TRBV18	.	TRBJ1-3	.	TGTGCCAGCTCCCGAAATCAGGCGGACACCATATATTTT	CASSRNQADTIYF
TRBV15	.	TRBJ2-3	.	TGTGCCACCAGCAGAGGGGCGGGTCTCACAGATACGCAGTATTTT	CATSRGAGLTDTQYF
TRBV7-9	TRBD1	TRBJ1-5	once	TGTGCCAGCAGCTCCCGCAGACACGACAGGGTTTCGCGCAATCAGCCCCAGCATTTT	CASSSRRHDRVSRNQPQHF
TRBV4-3	TRBD1	TRBJ2-7	.	TGCGCCAGCAGCCAAGAGGACAGGGACCACGAGCAGTACTTC	CASSQEDRDHEQYF
TRBV30	.	TRBJ1-3	.	TGTGCCTGGAAGACAAGCTCCTCTGGAAACACCATATATTTT	CAWKTSSSGNTIYF
TRBV5-5	.	TRBJ1-1	.	TGTGCCAGCAGCTTGTTGGACAAGAACACTGAAGCTTTCTTT	CASSLLDKNTEAFF
TRBV30	TRBD1	TRBJ1-1	.	TGTGCCTGGAGTACCTCCCCGACAGGGCGTGCTTTCTTT	CAWSTSPTGRAFF
TRBV7-2	TRBD2	TRBJ2-7	once	TGTGCCAGCAGCCCAGGGACTAGCGGCTACGAGCAGTACTTC	CASSPGTSGYEQYF